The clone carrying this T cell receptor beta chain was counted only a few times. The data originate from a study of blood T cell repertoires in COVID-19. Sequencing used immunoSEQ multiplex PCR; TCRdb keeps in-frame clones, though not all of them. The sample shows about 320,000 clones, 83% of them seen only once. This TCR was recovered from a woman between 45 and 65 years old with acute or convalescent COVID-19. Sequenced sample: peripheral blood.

The CDR3 nucleotides read TGTGCCAGTGAGGGAGTCGGACAGAAGGACACCGGGGAGCTGTTTTTT. Protein sequence: CASEGVGQKDTGELFF. This sequence joins TRBV19 and TRBJ2-2; a possible D gene is TRBD1 (6 bases). V was trimmed by 8 bases and J by 3 bases, leaving 19 bases between them. Germline lookup yields CDR1 LNHDA and CDR2 SQIVND (reference sequence). The CDR3 sequence is 16 residues long.